The next 7 T cell receptor beta chains were all read from a single sample in a study of blood T cell repertoires in COVID-19. TCRdb keeps only in-frame clones here, not all; method: immunoSEQ multiplex PCR. This sample has about 200,000 clones, with almost 90% found just once. The sample taken for sequencing was peripheral blood. These receptors were collected from a man younger than 35 with active or convalescent COVID-19.

The rearrangement joins TRBV19 to TRBJ1-6, with 8 bases matching TRBD1. With V trimmed by 6 bases and J by 7 bases, 5 bases remained unmatched. Germline-derived CDR1 and CDR2 are LNHDA and SQIVND (reference sequence). The CDR3 sequence is 14 residues long. This CDR3 reads CASSPGQANSPLHF. DNA of the CDR3: TGTGCCAGTAGCCCGGGACAGGCAAATTCACCCCTCCACTTT. The variable domain in full, with the rest retrieved from reference TRBV19 and TRBJ1-6, is DGGITQSPKYLFRKEGQNVTLSCEQNLNHDAMYWYRQDPGQGLRLIYYSQIVNDFQKGDIAEGYSVSREKKESFPLTVTSAQKNPTAFYLCASSPGQANSPLHFGNGTRLTVT.

In its sample, this clone was seen once. This sequence joins TRBV6-6 and TRBJ1-2, with 7 bases aligning to TRBD1. CDR3 length equals 14 residues. Trimming took 5 bases from V and 2 from J; bases not matched to a gene: 5. Germline V lookup: CDR1 MNHNY, CDR2 SVGAGI (reference sequence). The CDR3 sequence: CASSAGGSNYGYTF. CDR3 DNA: TGTGCCAGCAGTGCAGGGGGTAGCAACTATGGCTACACCTTC.

The chain has TRBV9 and TRBJ2-3, with 12 bases lining up with TRBD1. The trim removed 1 base at V and 4 bases at J, leaving 4 bases unmatched. Looked up from germline, CDR1 is SGDLS and CDR2 is YYNGEE. The CDR3 loop spans 16 amino acids. CDR3 DNA: TGTGCCAGCAGCGTAACCGGGACAGGGGGCGCAGATACGCAGTATTTT. It codes for CASSVTGTGGADTQYF.

This rearrangement joins TRBV13 to TRBJ2-7, with D possibly being TRBD1 (6 bases). In germline, CDR1 is PRHDT, CDR2 FYEKMQ (reference sequence). Trimming stripped 1 base from V and 3 bases from J, with 16 bases between. CDR3 size: 16 residues. CDR3 amino acids: CASSLVAGVLDYEQYF. The CDR3 nucleotides read TGTGCCAGCAGCTTAGTGGCAGGGGTCCTGGACTACGAGCAGTACTTC.

The chain has TRBV10-3 and TRBJ1-1; the D gene is possibly TRBD1 (5 bases). The CDR3 loop spans 14 amino acids. CDR1 is ENHRY, CDR2 SYGVKD, per germline. Trimming took off 6 bases at V and 5 bases at J, with 16 bases between the two ends. CDR3 DNA: TGTGCCATCAGCGGAAATGGGGGGGGAACTGAAGCTTTCTTT. It encodes CAISGNGGGTEAFF.

V is TRBV6-5 and J is TRBJ1-6; 9 positions agree with TRBD1. Per the germline V gene, CDR1 is MNHEY and CDR2 is SVGAGI. CDR3 length: 14 amino acids. Trimming removed 7 bases from V and 8 bases from J; junction bases left unmatched: 6. The CDR3 reads CASMNRDRDSPLHF. In nucleotides, the CDR3 is TGTGCCAGCATGAACCGGGACAGGGATTCACCCCTCCACTTT.

CDR3 coding DNA: TGTGCCTGGAGTAGCAGCAGGGCCGGCTACACCTTC. Amino acid sequence: CAWSSSRAGYTF. The chain combines TRBV30 with TRBJ1-2; the D gene is possibly TRBD1 (5 bases). Germline V gene sequence: CDR1 GTSNPN, CDR2 SVGIG (reference sequence). V was clipped by 2 bases and J by 8 bases, with 12 bases between them. CDR3 length: 12 residues.